These T cell receptor beta chains were read from a single sample in a study of CD8+ T cells in alopecia areata. Sequencing used immunoSEQ multiplex PCR; TCRdb keeps in-frame clones, though not all of them. The table includes about 19,000 clones, less than 70% detected once. The specimen was CD4+ Tregs sorted from blood. These receptors all stem from a human donor with alopecia areata. CDR3s leave out the opening cysteine and the closing phenylalanine or tryptophan. Fields, in order: V gene, clone size, J gene, CDR3 protein. Where a row states a size, it is once, few, many or the class of an expanded clone; other rows omit it.

>TRBV4-1|few|TRBJ2-6
ASSQYFSGANVLT
>TRBV15|.|TRBJ2-5
ATSRDVGDSGETQY
>TRBV6-5|once|TRBJ2-1
ASSRAIAGYNEQF
>TRBV7-2|.|TRBJ2-5
ASSSSLDARQGTQY
>TRBV28|few|TRBJ1-5
ASSLWSGANNQPQH
>TRBV28|.|TRBJ1-5
ASSLVIQDRGKQPQH
>TRBV2|.|TRBJ2-1
ASRDVAGELNEQF
>TRBV19|few|TRBJ1-6
ASSMTGITYNSPLH
>TRBV14|.|TRBJ2-1
ASSQARLAGYVNEQF
>TRBV19|.|TRBJ2-5
ASSIVAQWETQY
>TRBV2|.|TRBJ2-3
ASERGGTQY
>TRBV9|.|TRBJ2-6
ASSVGRDSGANVLT
>TRBV11-2|.|.
ASGALYEQY
>TRBV5-4|.|TRBJ2-1
ASSIDLAGGMNEQF
>TRBV7-2|.|TRBJ1-3
ASSLTRDTGNTIY
>TRBV27|.|TRBJ2-5
ASRGIQETQY
>TRBV7-2|few|TRBJ2-6
ASSPGRSGANVLT
>TRBV5-4|.|TRBJ2-5
ASSSQETQY
>TRBV7-9|.|TRBJ2-6
ASSLFERGTRREVDVLT
>TRBV19|.|TRBJ1-4
ASSASLTQGEGGGLF
>TRBV4-3|.|TRBJ2-2
ASSRGLAGTATGELF
>TRBV7-9|once|TRBJ2-7
ASSPSGQGPGEQY
>TRBV7-9|.|TRBJ2-5
ASSLAETQY
>TRBV2|few|TRBJ2-1
ASSPRGTRYNEQF
>TRBV11-3|.|TRBJ2-5
ASSLTGLAGVEQETQY
>TRBV27|.|TRBJ2-7
ASSLMAVSSYEQY
>TRBV2|few|TRBJ1-2
ASSWGSGTGYT
>TRBV19|.|TRBJ2-7
ASSLILGGIPYEQY
>TRBV30|once|.
AWSLSAYEQY
>TRBV18|few|TRBJ1-2
ASSPQQGSAYGYT
>TRBV6-6|.|TRBJ2-1
ASSYDGGVSYNEQF
>TRBV28|.|TRBJ2-3
ASSRRGGRTDTQY
>TRBV9|.|TRBJ2-3
ASSVGEGIGMGTDTQY
>TRBV5-4|few|TRBJ2-7
ASRAGLAGDTYEQY
>TRBV28|few|TRBJ1-3
ASTGDRARPW
>TRBV11-3|once|TRBJ2-7
ASSYDDRFYEQY
>TRBV7-2|.|TRBJ1-1
ASSLSRANTEAF
>TRBV29-1|few|TRBJ2-2
SVGGGSQRTGELF
>TRBV29-1|few|TRBJ1-1
SVVTGRPEAF
>TRBV7-8|few|TRBJ2-5
ASSSRTAKQETQY